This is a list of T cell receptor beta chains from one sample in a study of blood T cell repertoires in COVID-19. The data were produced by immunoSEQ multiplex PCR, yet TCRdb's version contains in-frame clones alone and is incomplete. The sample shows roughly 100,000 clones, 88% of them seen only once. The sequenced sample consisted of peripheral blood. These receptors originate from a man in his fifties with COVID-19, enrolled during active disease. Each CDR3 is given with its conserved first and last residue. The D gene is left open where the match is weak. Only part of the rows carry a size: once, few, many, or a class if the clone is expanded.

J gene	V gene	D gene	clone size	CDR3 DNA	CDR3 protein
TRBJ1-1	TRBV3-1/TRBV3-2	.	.	TGTGCCAGCAGCCACTGGACAGAGAACACTGAAGCTTTCTTT	CASSHWTENTEAFF
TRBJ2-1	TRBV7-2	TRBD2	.	TGTGCCAGCAGCTTAGAACTAGCGACCTACAATGAGCAGTTCTTC	CASSLELATYNEQFF
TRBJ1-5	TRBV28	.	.	TGTGCCAGCCGCTCAGGGAACAGGTACAATCAGCCCCAGCATTTT	CASRSGNRYNQPQHF
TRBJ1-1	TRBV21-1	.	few	TGTGCCAGCAGCAAGGAGAGAGGGAGGGTAATCCAGAACACTGAAGCTTTCTTT	CASSKERGRVIQNTEAFF
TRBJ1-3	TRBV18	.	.	TGTGCCAGCTCACCGGGCCCTAAACCCTTTTCTGGAAACACCATATATTTT	CASSPGPKPFSGNTIYF
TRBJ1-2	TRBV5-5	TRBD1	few	TGTGCCAGCCACGAACAGGGGGCGTTGAACTATGGCTACACCTTC	CASHEQGALNYGYTF
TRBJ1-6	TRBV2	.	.	TGTGCCAGCCGCGGGTCCGCGGGTAATTCACCCCTCCACTTT	CASRGSAGNSPLHF
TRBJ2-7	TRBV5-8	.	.	TGTGCCAGCAGCTTGGTTAGGGGCAACGAGCAGTACTTC	CASSLVRGNEQYF
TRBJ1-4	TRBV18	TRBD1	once	TGTGCCAGCTCACCACCGATCTGGGACAGGGAGAGAATTGGTGAAAAACTGTTTTTT	CASSPPIWDRERIGEKLFF
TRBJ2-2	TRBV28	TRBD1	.	TGTGCCAGCACCGATGCGACAGGGTCGAACACCGGGGAGCTGTTTTTT	CASTDATGSNTGELFF
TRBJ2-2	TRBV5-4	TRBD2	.	TGTGCCAGCAGCGGGGGACTAGCGGCCACCGGGGAGCTGTTTTTT	CASSGGLAATGELFF
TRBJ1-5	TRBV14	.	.	TGTGCCAGCAGCCCGATTGGGACACTGAATCAGCCCCAGCATTTT	CASSPIGTLNQPQHF
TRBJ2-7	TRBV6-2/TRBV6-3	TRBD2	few	TGTGCCAGCAGTACCCGACTAGCGGGGATCTACGGGGAGCAGTACTTC	CASSTRLAGIYGEQYF
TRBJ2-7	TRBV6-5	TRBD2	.	TGTGCCAGCAGTTACATAGCGGGGGGGCCCTCCGGCGAGCAGTACTTC	CASSYIAGGPSGEQYF
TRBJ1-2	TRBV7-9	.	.	TGTGCCAGCAGCTTCAAACAGGTCTTTAACTATGGCTACACCTTC	CASSFKQVFNYGYTF
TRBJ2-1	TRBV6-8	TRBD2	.	TGTGCCAGCAGCTCTCTACTAGCGGGGGGGCTGGGAGTTTCCTACAATGAGCAGTTCTTC	CASSSLLAGGLGVSYNEQFF
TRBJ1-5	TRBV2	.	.	TGTGCCAGCAGCCTCTTATTAGTCCATGCGAGCAATCAGCCCCAGCATTTT	CASSLLLVHASNQPQHF
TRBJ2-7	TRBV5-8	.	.	TGTGCCAGCAGCTTGAAGCAGGCTTACTACGAGCAGTACTTC	CASSLKQAYYEQYF
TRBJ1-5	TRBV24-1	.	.	TGTGCCACCAGTGATACCGCGTCAGGGCAGCCCCAGCATTTT	CATSDTASGQPQHF
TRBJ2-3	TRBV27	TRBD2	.	TGTGCCAGCAGACAGAGGACTAGCGGGGCCGGGTTAACGCAGTATTTT	CASRQRTSGAGLTQYF
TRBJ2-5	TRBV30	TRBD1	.	TGTGCCTGGAGCCACAATCAGGGGGCGCGGGAGACCCAGTACTTC	CAWSHNQGARETQYF
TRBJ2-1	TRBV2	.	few	TGTGCCAGCAACCTAAACAATGAGCAGTTCTTC	CASNLNNEQFF
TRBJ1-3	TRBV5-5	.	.	TGTGCCAGCAGCGCGGCGAGCTCTGGAAACACCATATATTTT	CASSAASSGNTIYF
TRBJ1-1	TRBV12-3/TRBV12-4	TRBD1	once	TGTGCCAGCAGTCTGACAGGGACTGAAGCTTTCTTT	CASSLTGTEAFF
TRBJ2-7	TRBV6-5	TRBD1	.	TGTGCCAGCAGCCCGACAGGGGATGATGGATACGAGCAGTACTTC	CASSPTGDDGYEQYF
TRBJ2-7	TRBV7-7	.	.	TGTGCTAGCAGCCCGAATACAGGGAACGAGCAGTACTTC	CASSPNTGNEQYF
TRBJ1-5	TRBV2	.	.	TGTGCCAGCAGTGAGGAGGGCACGTATCAGCCCCAGCATTTT	CASSEEGTYQPQHF
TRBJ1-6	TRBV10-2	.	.	TGCGCCAGCAGAAACCCTGTTCAGGGGCGATCTAATTCACCCCTCCACTTT	CASRNPVQGRSNSPLHF
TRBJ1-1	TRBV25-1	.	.	TGTGCCAGCAGTGAATACAGGGATACTGAAGCTTTCTTT	CASSEYRDTEAFF
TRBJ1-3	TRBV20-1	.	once	TGCAGTGCTAGTGGACAGTGGTCTGGAAACACCATATATTTT	CSASGQWSGNTIYF
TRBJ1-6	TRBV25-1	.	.	TGTGCCAGCAGTGAATCTTATTCACCCCTCCACTTT	CASSESYSPLHF
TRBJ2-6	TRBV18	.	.	TGTGCCAGCTCACCTTCTCCGGGACACCAGACCGACTCTGGGGCCAACGTCCTGACTTTC	CASSPSPGHQTDSGANVLTF
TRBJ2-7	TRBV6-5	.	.	TGTGCCAGCAGCAGGGACTTACCGTACGAGCAGTACTTC	CASSRDLPYEQYF
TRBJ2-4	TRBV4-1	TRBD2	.	TGCGCCAGCAGCCCCCGGACTAGCGGGGGGGTAGCCAAAAACATTCAGTACTTC	CASSPRTSGGVAKNIQYF
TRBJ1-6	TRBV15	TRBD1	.	TGTGCCACCAGCGGTTTAGGGACAGGGAGTTCACCCCTCCACTTT	CATSGLGTGSSPLHF
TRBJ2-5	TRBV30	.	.	TGTGCCTGGAGTGTCCGGGTCCAAGAGACCCAGTACTTC	CAWSVRVQETQYF
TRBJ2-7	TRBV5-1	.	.	TGCGCCAGCAGCTTGGGTAGCGGCCTTTCCTACGAGCAGTACTTC	CASSLGSGLSYEQYF
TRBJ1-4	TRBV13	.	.	TGTGCCAGCAGCTTAAGGACAGCCAATGAAAAACTGTTTTTT	CASSLRTANEKLFF
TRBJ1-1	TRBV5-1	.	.	TGCGCCAGCAGCTTGGAACAGACGAACACTGAAGCTTTCTTT	CASSLEQTNTEAFF
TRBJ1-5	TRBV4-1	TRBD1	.	TGCGCCAGCAGCCAGCAGACAGGGGGTAATCAGCCCCAGCATTTT	CASSQQTGGNQPQHF
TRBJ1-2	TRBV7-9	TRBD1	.	TGTGCCAGCAGCCTCGACAGGGGGTATTATGGCTACACCTTC	CASSLDRGYYGYTF
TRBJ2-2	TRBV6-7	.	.	TGTGCCAGCCCCATAGGGGATCCCGGGGAGCTGTTTTTT	CASPIGDPGELFF
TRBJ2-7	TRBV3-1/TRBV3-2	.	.	TGTGCCAGCAGCCAAAAATGGCAGGGCAGCTCCTACGAGCAGTACTTC	CASSQKWQGSSYEQYF
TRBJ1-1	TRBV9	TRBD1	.	TGTGCCAGCAGCGTCAGGGGGGAAGGCGCAGAAGCTTTCTTT	CASSVRGEGAEAFF
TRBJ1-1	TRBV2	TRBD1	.	TGTGCCAGCAGTGAAGGGGGACAGGGGAACACTGAAGCTTTCTTT	CASSEGGQGNTEAFF
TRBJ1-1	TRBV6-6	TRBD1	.	TGTGCCAGCAAGGGACAGCCCATGAACACTGAAGCTTTCTTT	CASKGQPMNTEAFF
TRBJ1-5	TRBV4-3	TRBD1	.	TGCGCCAGCAGCCAAGATGGGACAGAAAATCAGCCCCAGCATTTT	CASSQDGTENQPQHF
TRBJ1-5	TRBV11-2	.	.	TGTGCCAGCAGCTTAGATGGCCCGCGGCAGCCCCAGCATTTT	CASSLDGPRQPQHF